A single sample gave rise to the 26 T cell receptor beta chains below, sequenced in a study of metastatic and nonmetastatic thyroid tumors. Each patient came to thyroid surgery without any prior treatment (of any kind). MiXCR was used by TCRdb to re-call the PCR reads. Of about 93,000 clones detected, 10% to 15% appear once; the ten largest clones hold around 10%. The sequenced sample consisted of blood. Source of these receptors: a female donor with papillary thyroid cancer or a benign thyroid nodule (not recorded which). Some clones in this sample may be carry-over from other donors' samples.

The CDR3 nucleotides are TGTGCCAGCAGTCCAACAGCGGCTGCGCAGTTCTTC. Its translation: CASSPTAAAQFF. The chain carries TRBV27 and TRBJ2-1; maybe TRBD2 (5 bases). The CDR3 consists of 12 residues. Germline V gene sequence: CDR1 MNHEY, CDR2 SMNVEV (reference sequence). V was pared by 5 bases and J by 12 bases, with 14 bases between.

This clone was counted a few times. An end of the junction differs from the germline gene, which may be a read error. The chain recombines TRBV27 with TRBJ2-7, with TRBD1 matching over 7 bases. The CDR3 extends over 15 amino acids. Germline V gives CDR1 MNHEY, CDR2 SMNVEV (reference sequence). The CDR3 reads CASRRDRVRPYEHYF. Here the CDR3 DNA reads TGTGCCAGCAGACGTGACAGGGTGCGACCCTACGAGCATTACTTC.

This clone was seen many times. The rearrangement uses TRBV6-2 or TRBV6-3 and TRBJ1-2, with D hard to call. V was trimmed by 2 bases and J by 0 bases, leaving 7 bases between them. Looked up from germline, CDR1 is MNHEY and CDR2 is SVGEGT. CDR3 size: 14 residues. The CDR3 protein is CASSYVRTNYGYTF. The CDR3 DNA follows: TGTGCCAGCAGTTACGTCAGAACTAACTATGGCTACACCTTC.

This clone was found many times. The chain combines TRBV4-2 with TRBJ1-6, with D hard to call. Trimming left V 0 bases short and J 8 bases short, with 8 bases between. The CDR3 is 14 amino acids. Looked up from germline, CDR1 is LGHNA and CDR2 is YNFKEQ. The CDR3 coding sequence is TGTGCCAGCAGCCAAGAAAGGGTTGATTCACCCCTCCACTTT. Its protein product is CASSQERVDSPLHF.

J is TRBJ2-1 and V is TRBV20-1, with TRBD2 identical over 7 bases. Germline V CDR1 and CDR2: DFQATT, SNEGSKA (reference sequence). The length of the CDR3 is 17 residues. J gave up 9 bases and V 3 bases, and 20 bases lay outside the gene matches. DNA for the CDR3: TGCAGTGCTAGTCGACTAGCTGGGGGTGGCACCATCGGTGAGCAGTTCTTC. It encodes CSASRLAGGGTIGEQFF.

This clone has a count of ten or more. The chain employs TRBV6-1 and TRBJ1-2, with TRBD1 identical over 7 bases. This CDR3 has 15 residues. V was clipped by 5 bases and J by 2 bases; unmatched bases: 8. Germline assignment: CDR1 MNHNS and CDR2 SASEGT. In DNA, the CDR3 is TGTGCCAGCAGTCCGAGCTCGACAGGGAACTATGGCTACACCTTC. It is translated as CASSPSSTGNYGYTF.

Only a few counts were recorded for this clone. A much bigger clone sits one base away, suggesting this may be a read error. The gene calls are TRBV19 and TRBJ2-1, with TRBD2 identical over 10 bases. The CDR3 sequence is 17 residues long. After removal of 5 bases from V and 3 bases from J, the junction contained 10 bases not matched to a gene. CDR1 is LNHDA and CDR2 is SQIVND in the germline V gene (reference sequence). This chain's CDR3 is CASSARPGLAFYNEQFF. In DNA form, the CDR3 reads TGTGCCAGTAGTGCAAGACCGGGACTAGCGTTCTACAATGAGCAGTTCTTC. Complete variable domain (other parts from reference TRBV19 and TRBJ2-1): DGGITQSPKYLFRKEGQNVTLSCEQNLNHDAMYWYRQDPGQGLRLIYYSQIVNDFQKGDIAEGYSVSREKKESFPLTVTSAQKNPTAFYLCASSARPGLAFYNEQFFGPGTRLTVL.

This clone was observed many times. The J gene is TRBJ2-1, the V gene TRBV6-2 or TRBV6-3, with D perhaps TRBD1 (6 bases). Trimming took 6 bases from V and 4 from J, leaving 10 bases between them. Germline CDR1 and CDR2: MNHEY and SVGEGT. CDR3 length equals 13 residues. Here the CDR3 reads CASRTGRYNEQFF. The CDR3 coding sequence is TGTGCCAGCAGGACAGGCAGGTACAATGAGCAGTTCTTC.

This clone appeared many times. As DNA, the CDR3 is TGTGCCACCAGCAGAGCTCCGGTGAATCAGCCCCAGCATTTT. This sequence encodes CATSRAPVNQPQHF. The chain has TRBV15 and TRBJ1-5; D call uncertain. Per the germline V gene, CDR1 is LNHNV and CDR2 is YYDKDF (reference sequence). CDR3 length: 14 residues. Trimming took 1 base from V and 4 from J, leaving 8 bases between them.

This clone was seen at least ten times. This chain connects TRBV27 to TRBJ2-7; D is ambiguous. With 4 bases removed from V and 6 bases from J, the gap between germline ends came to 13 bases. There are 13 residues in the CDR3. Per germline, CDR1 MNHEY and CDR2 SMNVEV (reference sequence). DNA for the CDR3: TGTGCCAGCAGTTCAGAGATTTGGGGCGAGCAGTACTTC. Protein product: CASSSEIWGEQYF.

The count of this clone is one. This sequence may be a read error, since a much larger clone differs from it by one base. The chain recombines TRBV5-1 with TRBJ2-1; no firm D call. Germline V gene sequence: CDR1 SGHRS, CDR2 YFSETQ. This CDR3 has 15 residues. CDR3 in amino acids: CASGLVPGSYNEQFF. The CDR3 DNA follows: TGCGCCAGCGGCTTGGTTCCGGGCTCCTACAATGAGCAGTTCTTC.

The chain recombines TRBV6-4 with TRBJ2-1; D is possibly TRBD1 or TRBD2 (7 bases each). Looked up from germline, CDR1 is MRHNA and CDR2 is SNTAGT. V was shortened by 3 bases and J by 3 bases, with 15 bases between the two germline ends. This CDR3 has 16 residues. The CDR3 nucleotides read TGTGCCAGCAGTGAACAAGGGGGCGGGAGCTACAATGAGCAGTTCTTC. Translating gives CASSEQGGGSYNEQFF.

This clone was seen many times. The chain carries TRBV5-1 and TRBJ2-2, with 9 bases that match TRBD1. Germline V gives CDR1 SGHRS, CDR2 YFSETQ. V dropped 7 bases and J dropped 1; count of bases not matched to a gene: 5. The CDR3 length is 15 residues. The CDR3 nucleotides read TGCGCCAGCGGACTGGGACAGGGGAACACCGGGGAGCTGTTTTTT. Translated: CASGLGQGNTGELFF. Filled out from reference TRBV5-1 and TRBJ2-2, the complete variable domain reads KAGVTQTPRYLIKTRGQQVTLSCSPISGHRSVSWYQQTPGQGLQFLFEYFSETQRNKGNFPGRFSGRQFSNSRSEMNVSTLELGDSALYLCASGLGQGNTGELFFGEGSRLTVL.

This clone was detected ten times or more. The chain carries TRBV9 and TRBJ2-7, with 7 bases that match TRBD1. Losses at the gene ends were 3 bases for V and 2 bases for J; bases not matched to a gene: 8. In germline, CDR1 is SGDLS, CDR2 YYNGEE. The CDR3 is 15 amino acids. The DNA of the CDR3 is TGTGCCAGCAGCGAGACAGGGTTGGGACCCTACGAGCAGTACTTC. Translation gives CASSETGLGPYEQYF.

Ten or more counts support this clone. CDR3 bases: TGTGCCAGCAGCTTAGATCTGGTGGGACGCACTGAAGCTTTCTTT. Encoded protein: CASSLDLVGRTEAFF. The chain couples TRBV11-2 to TRBJ1-1; D is perhaps TRBD1 (5 bases). Germline CDR1 is SGHAT and CDR2 is FQNNGV. The V gene lost 0 bases and the J gene lost 4 bases, with 12 bases spanning the gap. This CDR3 contains 15 residues.

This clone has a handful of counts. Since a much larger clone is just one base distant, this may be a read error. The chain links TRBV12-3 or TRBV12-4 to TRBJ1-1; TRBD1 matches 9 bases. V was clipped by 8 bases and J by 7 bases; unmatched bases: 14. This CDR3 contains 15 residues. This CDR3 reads CASGITSTGGDEAFF. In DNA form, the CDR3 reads TGTGCCAGCGGAATTACTTCGACAGGGGGGGATGAAGCTTTCTTT.

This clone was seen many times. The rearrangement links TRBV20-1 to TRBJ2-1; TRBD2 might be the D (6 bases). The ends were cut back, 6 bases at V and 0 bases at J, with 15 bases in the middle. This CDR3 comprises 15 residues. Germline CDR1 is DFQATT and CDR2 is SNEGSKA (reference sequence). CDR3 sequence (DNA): TGCAGTGCCAACCCTGGGGGGAGCTCCTACAATGAGCAGTTCTTC. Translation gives CSANPGGSSYNEQFF.

As DNA, the CDR3 is TGTGCCATCAGTCCTAGCGGGGCCTCAAACACCGGGGAGCTGTTTTTT. Protein product: CAISPSGASNTGELFF. The chain carries TRBV10-3 and TRBJ2-2, with TRBD2 matching over 9 bases. The CDR3 runs to 16 residues. Losses at the gene ends were 5 bases for V and 2 bases for J; bases not matched to a gene: 6. Germline-derived CDR1 and CDR2 are ENHRY and SYGVKD.

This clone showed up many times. The CDR3 DNA reads as TGTGCCACCGTAGCGGGAGGGCGCCCAGATACGCAGTATTTT. Translated, it gives CATVAGGRPDTQYF. The rearrangement links TRBV13 to TRBJ2-3; 11 nucleotides agree with TRBD2. There are 14 residues in the CDR3. The germline V gene has CDR1 PRHDT and CDR2 FYEKMQ (reference sequence). V shed 10 bases, J shed 4 bases, and the junction held 7 bases outside the gene matches. Full variable domain (rest looked up from reference TRBV13 and TRBJ2-3): AAGVIQSPRHLIKEKRETATLKCYPIPRHDTVYWYQQGPGQDPQFLISFYEKMQSDKGSIPDRFSAQQFSDYHSELNMSSLELGDSALYFCATVAGGRPDTQYFGPGTRLTVL.

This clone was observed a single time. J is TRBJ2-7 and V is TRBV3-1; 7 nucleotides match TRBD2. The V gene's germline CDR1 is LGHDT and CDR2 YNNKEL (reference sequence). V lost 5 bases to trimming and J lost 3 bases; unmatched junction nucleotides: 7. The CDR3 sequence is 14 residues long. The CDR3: CASSASGMSYEQYF. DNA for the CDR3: TGTGCCAGCAGCGCTAGCGGTATGAGCTACGAGCAGTACTTC.

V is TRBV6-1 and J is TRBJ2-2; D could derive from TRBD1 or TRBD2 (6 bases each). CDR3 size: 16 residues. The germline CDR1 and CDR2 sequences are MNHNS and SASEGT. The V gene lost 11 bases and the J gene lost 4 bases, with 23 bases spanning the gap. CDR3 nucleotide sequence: TGTGCCGGCCATTGGGGGGCAGGGTGTACCACCGGGGAGCTGTTTTTT. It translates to CAGHWGAGCTTGELFF.

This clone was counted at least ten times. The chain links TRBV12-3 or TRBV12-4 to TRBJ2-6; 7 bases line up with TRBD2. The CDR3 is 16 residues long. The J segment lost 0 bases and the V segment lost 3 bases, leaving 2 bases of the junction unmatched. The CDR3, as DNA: TGTGCCAGCAGTTTGGGCGGGAGCTCTGGGGCCAACGTCCTGACTTTC. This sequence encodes CASSLGGSSGANVLTF.

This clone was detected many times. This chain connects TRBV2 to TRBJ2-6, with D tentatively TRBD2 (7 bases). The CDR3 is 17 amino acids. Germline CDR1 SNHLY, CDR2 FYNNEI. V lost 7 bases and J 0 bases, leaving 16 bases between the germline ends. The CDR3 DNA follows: TGTGCCAGCAATAGGGAGGGGGATTACTCTGGGGCCAACGTCCTGACTTTC. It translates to CASNREGDYSGANVLTF.

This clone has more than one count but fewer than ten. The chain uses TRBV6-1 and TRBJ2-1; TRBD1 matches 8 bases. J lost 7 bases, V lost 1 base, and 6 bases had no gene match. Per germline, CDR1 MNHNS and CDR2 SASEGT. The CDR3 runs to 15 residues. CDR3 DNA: TGTGCCAGCAGTGAAGTCGGGACAGGCGAAAATGAGCAGTTCTTC. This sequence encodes CASSEVGTGENEQFF.

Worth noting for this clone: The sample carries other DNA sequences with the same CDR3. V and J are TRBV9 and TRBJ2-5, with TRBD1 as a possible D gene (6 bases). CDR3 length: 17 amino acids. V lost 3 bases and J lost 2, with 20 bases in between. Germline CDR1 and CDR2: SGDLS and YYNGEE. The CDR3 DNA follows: TGTGCCAGCAGCGACAGGGATGGGGGAGTGATACAAGAGACCCAGTACTTC. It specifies CASSDRDGGVIQETQYF. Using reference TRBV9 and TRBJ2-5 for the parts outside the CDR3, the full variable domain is DSGVTQTPKHLITATGQRVTLRCSPRSGDLSVYWYQQSLDQGLQFLIQYYNGEERAKGNILERFSAQQFPDLHSELNLSSLELGDSALYFCASSDRDGGVIQETQYFGPGTRLLVL.

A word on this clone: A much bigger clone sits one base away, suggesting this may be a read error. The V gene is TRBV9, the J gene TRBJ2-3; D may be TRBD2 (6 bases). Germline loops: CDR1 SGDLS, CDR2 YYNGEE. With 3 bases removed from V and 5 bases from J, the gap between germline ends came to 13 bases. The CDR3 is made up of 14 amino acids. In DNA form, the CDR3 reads TGTGCCAGCAGCGCGCTGGGGGGAAGAGATACGCAGTATTTT. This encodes CASSALGGRDTQYF.